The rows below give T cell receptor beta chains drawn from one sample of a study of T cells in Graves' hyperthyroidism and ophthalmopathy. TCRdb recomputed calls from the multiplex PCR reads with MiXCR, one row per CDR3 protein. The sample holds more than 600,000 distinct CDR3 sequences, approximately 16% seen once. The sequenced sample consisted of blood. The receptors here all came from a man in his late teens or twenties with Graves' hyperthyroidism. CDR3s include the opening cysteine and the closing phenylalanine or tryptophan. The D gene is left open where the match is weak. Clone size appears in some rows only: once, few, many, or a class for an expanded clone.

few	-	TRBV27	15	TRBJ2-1	TGTGCCAGCAGTTTACAGTCTAACTTCTACAATGAGCAGTTCTTC	CASSLQSNFYNEQFF
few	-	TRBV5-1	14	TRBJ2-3	TGCGCCAGCAGCTCGGACCCCGGGTGGGATACGCAGTATTTT	CASSSDPGWDTQYF
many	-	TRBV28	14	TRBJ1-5	TGTGCCAGCAGTTTGACCAGGGTTGGTCAGCCCCAGCATTTT	CASSLTRVGQPQHF
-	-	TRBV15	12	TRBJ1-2	TGTGCCACCAGCAGAGAAAGATATGGCTACACCTTC	CATSRERYGYTF
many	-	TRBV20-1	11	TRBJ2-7	TGCAGTGCTAAGATTCTACGGGAGCAGTACTTC	CSAKILREQYF
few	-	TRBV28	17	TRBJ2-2	TGTGCCAGCAGCCCTCTAGAGGGGGTTACGAACACCGGGGAGCTGTTTTTT	CASSPLEGVTNTGELFF
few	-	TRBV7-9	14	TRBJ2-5	TGTGCCAGCAGCTTAAGTGTCGGTCAAGAGACCCAGTACTTC	CASSLSVGQETQYF
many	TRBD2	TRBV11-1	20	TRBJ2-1	TGTGCCAGCAGCTCCCGCCCGGGACTAGCGGAACGTTTCTCCTACAATGAGCAGTTCTTC	CASSSRPGLAERFSYNEQFF
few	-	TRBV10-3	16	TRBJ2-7	TGTGCCACTAAAACGCTGGCGGGGTTTACTTCCTACGAGCAGTACTTC	CATKTLAGFTSYEQYF
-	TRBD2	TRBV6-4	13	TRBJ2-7	TGTGCCAGCAGTTACCTCAGCGGGGGAGAGCAGTACTTC	CASSYLSGGEQYF
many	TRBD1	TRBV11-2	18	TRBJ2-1	TGTGCCAGCAGCTACGTAGGGGGCAGCCCGGCTGGCAACAATGAGCAGTTCTTC	CASSYVGGSPAGNNEQFF
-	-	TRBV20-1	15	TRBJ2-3	TGCAGTGCTCCCTGGAGCGGAACTAGCACAGATACGCAGTATTTT	CSAPWSGTSTDTQYF
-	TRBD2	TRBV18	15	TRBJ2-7	TGTGCCAGCTCACCCCGGACTAGCGGGATTGTCGAGCAGTACTTC	CASSPRTSGIVEQYF
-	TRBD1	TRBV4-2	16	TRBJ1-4	TGTGTCAGCAGCCCGGCCCGGGACAGAACTAATGAAAAACTGTTTTTT	CVSSPARDRTNEKLFF
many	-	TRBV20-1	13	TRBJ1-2	TGCAGTGCTAGAGATCACGGAGGGTATGGCTACACCTTC	CSARDHGGYGYTF
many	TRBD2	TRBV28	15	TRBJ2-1	TGTGCCAGCACCCTAGCGGGAGATGCCTACAATGAGCAGTTCTTC	CASTLAGDAYNEQFF
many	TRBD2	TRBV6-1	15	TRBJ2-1	TGTGCCAGCAGTGTCGGAGCGGGATCCTACAATGAGCAGTTCTTC	CASSVGAGSYNEQFF
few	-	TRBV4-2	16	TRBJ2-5	TGTGCCAGCAGCCAAGGGGAGGAGACAAAGTCGGAGACCCAGTACTTC	CASSQGEETKSETQYF
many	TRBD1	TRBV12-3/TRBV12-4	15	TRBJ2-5	TGTGCCAGCAGTTTATGGGGACAGGGGAGAGAGACCCAGTACTTC	CASSLWGQGRETQYF
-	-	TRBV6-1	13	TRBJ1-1	TGTGCCAGCAGTGAAGGTGGTGTCACTGAAGCTTTCTTT	CASSEGGVTEAFF
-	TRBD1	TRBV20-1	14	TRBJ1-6	TGCAGTGCTAGGGCCGGGACAGGGGCCTCACCCCTCCACTTT	CSARAGTGASPLHF
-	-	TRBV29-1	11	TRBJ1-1	TGCAGCGCCCTAGACGGCACTGAAGCTTTCTTT	CSALDGTEAFF
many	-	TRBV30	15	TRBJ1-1	TGTGCCTGGAGTGTTGGAAGGGGCGTGAACACTGAAGCTTTCTTT	CAWSVGRGVNTEAFF
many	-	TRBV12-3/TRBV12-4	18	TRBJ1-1	TGTGCCAGCAGTTTAGGGTCGAGGGGAGTAGGGTTGAACACTGAAGCTTTCTTT	CASSLGSRGVGLNTEAFF
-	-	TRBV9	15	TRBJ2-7	TGTGCCAGCAGCGCCCGGGACCTACCCTCCTACGAGCAGTACTTC	CASSARDLPSYEQYF
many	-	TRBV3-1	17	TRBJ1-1	TGTGCCAGCAGCCAAGATTGGGTGAGGGGAGGGGGCACTGAAGCTTTCTTT	CASSQDWVRGGGTEAFF
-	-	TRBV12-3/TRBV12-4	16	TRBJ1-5	TGTGCCAGCAGTTTAGGCTCGGGATCGGGCAATCAGCCCCAGCATTTT	CASSLGSGSGNQPQHF
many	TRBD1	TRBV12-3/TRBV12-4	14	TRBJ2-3	TGTGCCAGCAGTGAGACAGGGGATCCAGATACGCAGTATTTT	CASSETGDPDTQYF
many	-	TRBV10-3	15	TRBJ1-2	TGTGCCAGCAGAGTTACAGGTGAACTTAACTATGGCTACACCTTC	CASRVTGELNYGYTF
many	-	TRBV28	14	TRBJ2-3	TGTGCCAGCAGTTCACTTAGTTCCACAGATACGCAGTATTTT	CASSSLSSTDTQYF
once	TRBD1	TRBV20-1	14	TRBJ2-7	TGCAGTGCTAAACGGGACAGGATCTCCTACGAGCAGTACTTC	CSAKRDRISYEQYF
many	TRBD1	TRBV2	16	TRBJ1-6	TGTGCCAGCAGGACAGGGGAGGGCTCCTATAATTCACCCCTCCACTTT	CASRTGEGSYNSPLHF
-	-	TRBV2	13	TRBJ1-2	TGTGCCAGCAGTGCGGCCTATGGTTCTGGCTACACCTTC	CASSAAYGSGYTF
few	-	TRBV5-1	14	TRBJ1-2	TGCGCCAGCAGCCAAACCAGGGGTAACTATGGCTACACCTTC	CASSQTRGNYGYTF
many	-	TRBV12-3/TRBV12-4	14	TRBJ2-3	TGTGCCAGCAGTGCCTCCGGCGTGTCAGATACGCAGTATTTT	CASSASGVSDTQYF
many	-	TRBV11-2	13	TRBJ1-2	TGTGCCCCCAATGGGCTCGGGGGCTATGGCTACACCTTC	CAPNGLGGYGYTF
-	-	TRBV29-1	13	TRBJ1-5	TGCAGCGTTGCCGGACAGCCACATCAGCCCCAGCATTTT	CSVAGQPHQPQHF
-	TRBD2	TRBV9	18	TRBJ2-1	TGTGCCAGCAGCGTAGAGCTAGCGGGGCAACTCCCCTACAATGAGCAGTTCTTC	CASSVELAGQLPYNEQFF
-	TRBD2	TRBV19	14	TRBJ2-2	TGTGCCTCCTTCGGGGGGGTTCGAACCGGGGAGCTGTTTTTT	CASFGGVRTGELFF
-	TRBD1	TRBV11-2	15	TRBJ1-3	TGTGCCAACAGCCCGGGGACAGCCATAACAAACACCATATATTTT	CANSPGTAITNTIYF
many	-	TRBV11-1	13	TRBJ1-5	TGTGCCAGCAGCTTTGGAGTTGGCCAGCCCCAGCATTTT	CASSFGVGQPQHF
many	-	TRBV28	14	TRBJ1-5	TGTGCCAGCAGTTCTGGGCAAGGAAATCAGCCCCAGCATTTT	CASSSGQGNQPQHF
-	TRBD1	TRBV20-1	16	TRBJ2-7	TGCAGTGCTCGTACTCCGGGACAGGGGGCGGGCTACGAGCAGTACTTC	CSARTPGQGAGYEQYF
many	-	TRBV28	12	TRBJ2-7	TGTGCCAGCAGTTTAGCTTCCCTGGGGCGGTACTTC	CASSLASLGRYF
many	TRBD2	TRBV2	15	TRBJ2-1	TGTGCCAGCATTAAAGGACTAGCGGGAGTCGATGAGCAGTTCTTC	CASIKGLAGVDEQFF
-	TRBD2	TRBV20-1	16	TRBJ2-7	TGCAGTGCTAGACCCAGACTAGCGGGAGCTCCTTACGAGCAGTACTTC	CSARPRLAGAPYEQYF
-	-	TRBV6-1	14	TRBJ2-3	TGTGCCAGCAGTCCTGGACGGGGGGCTAATACGCAGTATTTT	CASSPGRGANTQYF
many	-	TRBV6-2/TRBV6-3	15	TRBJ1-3	TGTGCCAGCACCCTCAGACGGAACTCTGGAAACACCATATATTTT	CASTLRRNSGNTIYF
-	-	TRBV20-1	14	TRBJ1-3	TGCAGTGCACTGGACAGTCCCTCTGGAAACACCATATATTTT	CSALDSPSGNTIYF
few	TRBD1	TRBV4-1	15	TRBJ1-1	TGCGCCAGCAGCCAACGACAGGGGAAGGACACTGAAGCTTTCTTT	CASSQRQGKDTEAFF
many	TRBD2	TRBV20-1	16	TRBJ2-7	TGCAGTGCTAGAGATTTCCGGGGAGGGAGGACGGACGAGCAGTACTTC	CSARDFRGGRTDEQYF
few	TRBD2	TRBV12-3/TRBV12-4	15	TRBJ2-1	TGTGCCAGCAGGTCTAGCGGAGCGCGCTACAATGAGCAGTTCTTC	CASRSSGARYNEQFF
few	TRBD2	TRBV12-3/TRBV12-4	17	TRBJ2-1	TGTGCCAGCAGTTTGGAGACTAGCGGGATATTGTACAATGAGCAGTTCTTC	CASSLETSGILYNEQFF
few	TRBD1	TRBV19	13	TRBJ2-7	TGTGCCAGTAGCGGGACAGGATCTTGGGAGCAGTACTTC	CASSGTGSWEQYF
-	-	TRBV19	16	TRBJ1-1	TGTGCCAGTACCTTTGCCGGGACCCGACTGAACACTGAAGCTTTCTTT	CASTFAGTRLNTEAFF
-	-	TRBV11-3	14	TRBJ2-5	TGTGCCAGCAGCTTAGAGGGACCCCCCAAAACCCAGTACTTC	CASSLEGPPKTQYF
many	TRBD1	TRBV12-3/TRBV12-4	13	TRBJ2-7	TGTGCCAGCAGTTTCGACAGGGCCGGCGAGCAGTACTTC	CASSFDRAGEQYF